The T cell receptor (beta chain) under discussion was sequenced for a study of PD-L1 blockade in urothelial cancer. Study-wide background: Patients took up atezolizumab around 2014 at 1,200 mg intravenously every 3 weeks. Median T cell yield from blood was approximately 150,000.

Method: immunoSEQ multiplex PCR; TCRdb's copy keeps in-frame clones and lacks some. This table has just over 50,000 clones, about three quarters appearing once. Germline V CDR1 and CDR2: MDHEN, SYDVKM. V was shortened by 4 bases and J by 2 bases, with 9 bases between the two germline ends. This CDR3 has 15 amino acids. The time point was: pretreatment peripheral blood. Every patient provided from 1 to 8 samples, collected pretreatment and on-treatment. The sequencing here drew on PBMCs, taken around atezolizumab (anti-PD-L1) treatment. This chain joins TRBV28 and TRBJ2-6, with unresolved D. The receptor comes from a man in his 70s with urothelial cancer. CDR3 coding DNA: TGTGCCAGCAGTTCCGCCAGTGCTGGGGCCAACGTCCTGACTTTC. Translated: CASSSASAGANVLTF.